This TCR beta chain stems from a study of blood T cell repertoires in COVID-19. Whole-study context: COVID-19 samples collected from the United States, Italy and Spain covered acute and convalescent phases. In each case, the material was cDNA or gDNA derived from T cells, B-cell-depleted T cells, or PBMCs.

The CDR3 contains 16 residues. With 4 bases clipped from V and 9 bases from J, the junction kept 10 bases outside the gene matches. The germline V gene encodes CDR1 SGHDT and CDR2 YYEEEE. Assay: immunoSEQ multiplex PCR; the TCRdb copy retains only in-frame clones and omits some. The top ten hold approximately 7% of the sample, which has roughly 51,000 clones, about 90% seen once. This receptor was taken from a woman aged 55-69 years with active or convalescent COVID-19. The chain couples TRBV5-6 to TRBJ2-4; 13 bases align to TRBD2. Sequences were obtained from peripheral blood. The CDR3 is CASSHRLAGGRGIQYF. CDR3 coding DNA: TGTGCCAGCAGCCACCGACTAGCGGGGGGTCGAGGCATTCAGTACTTC.